This T cell receptor beta chain was retrieved from a study of blood T cell repertoires in COVID-19. Study-level information: Donors in the United States, Italy and Spain gave samples during acute or convalescent COVID-19. PBMCs, B-cell-depleted T cells, or T cells provided the cDNA or gDNA that made up the material.

Measured with immunoSEQ multiplex PCR; TCRdb has only the in-frame clones, and not every one. The data hold around 200,000 clones, with around 80% observed a single time. Sequencing was performed on peripheral blood. This receptor was obtained from a woman aged 45 to 65 with acute or convalescent COVID-19.

The CDR3 sequence: CASSAGTGRHGYTF. DNA of the CDR3: TGTGCCAGCAGCGCCGGGACAGGGAGGCATGGCTACACCTTC. V gene TRBV9 combines with J gene TRBJ1-2, with 9 positions matching TRBD1. Germline V gene sequence: CDR1 SGDLS, CDR2 YYNGEE. The CDR3 covers 14 residues. Losses at the gene ends were 3 bases for V and 6 bases for J; bases not matched to a gene: 6.